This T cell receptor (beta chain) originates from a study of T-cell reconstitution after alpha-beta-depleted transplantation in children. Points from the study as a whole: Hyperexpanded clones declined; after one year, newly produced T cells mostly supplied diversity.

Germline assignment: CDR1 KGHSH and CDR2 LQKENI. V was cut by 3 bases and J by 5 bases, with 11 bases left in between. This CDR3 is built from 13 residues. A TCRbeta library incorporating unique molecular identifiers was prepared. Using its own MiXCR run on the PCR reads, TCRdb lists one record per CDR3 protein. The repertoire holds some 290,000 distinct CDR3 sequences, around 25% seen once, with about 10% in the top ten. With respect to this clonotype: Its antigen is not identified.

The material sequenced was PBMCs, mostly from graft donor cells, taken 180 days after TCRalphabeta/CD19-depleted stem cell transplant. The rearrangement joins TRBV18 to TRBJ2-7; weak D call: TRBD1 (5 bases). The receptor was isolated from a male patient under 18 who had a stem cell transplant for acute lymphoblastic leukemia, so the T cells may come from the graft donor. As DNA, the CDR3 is TGTGCCAGCTCACCTCGACAGACCAACGAGCAGTACTTC. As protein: CASSPRQTNEQYF.